This T cell receptor beta chain was sequenced for a study of T cell responses to AZD1222 COVID-19 vaccine (dated by TCRdb to 2020 to 2022). Regarding the study in general: AZD1222 recipients given second doses at about 4 weeks or at about 12 weeks were pooled, since spike-specific TCR depth and breadth were not found to differ between the two schedules. A total of over 230 trial participants underwent TCR sequencing, of whom 200 to 220 had received two doses of AZD1222 and some 25 had received two doses of the MenACWY control vaccine. Trial participants were enrolled by age into subgroups of 18-55, 56-69 and 70-plus years, and approximately 150, 30 and 60 TCR-sequenced participants, respectively, were included in these subgroups.

The CDR3 regions of human TCRbeta chains were subjected to immunosequencing. As for the authors' bioinformatics: TCRs in the repertoires were matched against a reference library of SARS-CoV-2-specific TCRs that had been generated with the MIRA antigen-specificity platform. Breadth was defined as the fraction of unique TCRs that were SARS-CoV-2-associated, and depth was defined as the fraction of total T cells that were SARS-CoV-2-associated. Using the MIRA data, each spike-specific TCR was mapped to the spike region that the TCR reacts to and placed in a CD4 or CD8 class. Log10-transformed breadth and depth values were compared by one-way ANOVA with Sidak's multiple comparisons tests. The table comes from immuneACCESS by way of TCRdb, which keeps in-frame sequences with V and J called. Part of the clones is missing from these tables; in studies checked, under half for an unresolved V gene and the rest for unknown reasons. V, J and clone size derive from that table, while D and trimming were established from the DNA sequence. The sample table holds roughly 120,000 clones, of which roughly 93% were seen once. More than 2.5% of the sample lies in the top ten.

This specimen's time point label, per the study, means: baseline before first vaccination. Vaccinee samples were obtained from the UK trials COV001 and COV002, which included a single-blind randomized controlled phase 2/3 trial of AZD1222 (ChAdOx1 nCoV-19) in healthy adults. Trial participant PBMC samples were collected at day 0 and day 28 after the second dose for TCRbeta chain sequencing. General study outcomes and caveats: Because no day 14 peak-response samples were available, the repertoires could be characterized only after the peak T cell response. Vaccine-associated CD4 TCRs spanned the whole spike protein, with dominant responses in regions 160-218 and 743-854. Most participants were white British and females outnumbered males, and the authors suggested that clonal diversity may have been underestimated. Reportedly, almost half of the unique spike-specific TCRs recognized epitopes lying outside the regions that are mutated in the B.1.351 and B.1.1.7 variants. In the small 56-69-year group, the increase in depth fell short of significance, most likely because of low power. Spike-specific TCR breadth and depth rose significantly after two AZD1222 doses compared with day 0 and with MenACWY recipients. Conclusions about previously exposed vaccinees are limited because only a handful of AZD1222 recipients were SARS-CoV-2 seropositive at baseline.

With regard to this clone: Its specific antigen is unknown. Base qualities are not provided; no much larger clone lies one nucleotide away.

Reading from cysteine to phenylalanine, the CDR3 counts 14 amino acids. The retained sequence is limited to the CDR3, 42 bases, with the frame set at the first base. V drops 4 bases and J drops 7 bases, leaving 14 bases in between. Taken from the germline V gene, the CDR1 and CDR2 loops are MGHRA and YSYEKL. The TCR comes from an adult in good health. This material consisted of peripheral blood, taken on day 0 of AZD1222 vaccination. The receptor chain draws on TRBV4-1 and TRBJ1-5, and possibly TRBD1, on 6 matching bases. In nucleotide form, the sequence is TGCGCCAGCAGCCGAACAGGGATGTGGCAGCCCCAGCATTTT. Translated, it gives CASSRTGMWQPQHF.